Following are 20 T cell receptor beta chains from one sample sequenced in a study of T-cell reconstitution after alpha-beta-depleted transplantation in children. Unique molecular identifiers were built into the TCRbeta library. TCRdb reprocessed the PCR reads via MiXCR and lists one record per CDR3 protein. This sample has hundreds of thousands of distinct CDR3 sequences, with 10% to 15% found just once. Specimen: PBMCs, mostly from graft donor cells, collected 360 days after TCRalphabeta/CD19-depleted stem cell transplant. These receptors all come from a male patient younger than 18 who had a stem cell transplant for acute myeloid leukemia, so the T cells may come from the graft donor.

On this clonotype itself: One base away lies a much larger clone, so this may be a sequencing read error. The chain uses TRBV10-3 and TRBJ2-7, with TRBD2 as a possible D gene (5 bases). Germline V lookup: CDR1 ENHRY, CDR2 SYGVKD. The CDR3 covers 14 residues. Deletions cut 8 bases from V and 0 bases from J, with 14 bases between. CDR3 bases: TGTGCCATCGGTAGAGCGGTAAGCTCCTACGAGCAGTACTTC. Its protein is CAIGRAVSSYEQYF.

This clonotype was found many times. The chain recombines TRBV7-9 with TRBJ1-1; 7 positions agree with TRBD1. J gave up 4 bases and V 1 base, and 3 bases lay outside the gene matches. The CDR3 runs to 14 residues. Germline V gene data show CDR1 as SEHNR and CDR2 as FQNEAQ (reference sequence). CDR3 sequence reads: CASSLVRGSTEAFF. In DNA form, the CDR3 reads TGTGCCAGCAGCTTAGTCAGGGGGAGCACTGAAGCTTTCTTT.

This clonotype was detected ten times or more. This chain connects TRBV25-1 to TRBJ2-5, with a tentative D call TRBD2 (5 bases). Trimming took off 5 bases at V and 1 base at J, with 17 bases between the two ends. Germline values: CDR1 MGHDK, CDR2 SYGVNS. This CDR3 region has 16 residues. For the CDR3, the DNA is TGTGCCAGCAGTCAATGGAGTGAGGGAATCCAAGAGACCCAGTACTTC. The encoded protein is CASSQWSEGIQETQYF.

In this sample, this clonotype turned up many times. The gene calls are TRBV25-1 and TRBJ2-5; TRBD1 matches 11 bases. Germline trimming cut 4 bases from V and 3 bases from J; bases unmatched to any gene: 4. The V gene's germline CDR1 is MGHDK and CDR2 SYGVNS. The CDR3 loop spans 15 amino acids. Here the CDR3 DNA reads TGTGCCAGCAGTGGTGGGGACAGGGGGGAAGAGACCCAGTACTTC. The encoded protein is CASSGGDRGEETQYF.

This chain joins TRBV19 and TRBJ2-5; perhaps TRBD1 as D (5 bases). The germline V and J ends were trimmed by 7 bases and 5 bases, with 17 bases remaining between them. CDR3 size: 14 residues. The germline CDR1 and CDR2 sequences are LNHDA and SQIVND (reference sequence). The CDR3 bases are TGTGCCAGTAAGGAACAGGCGGTAGGGGAGACCCAGTACTTC. This gives the protein CASKEQAVGETQYF. The full variable domain, with the rest looked up from reference TRBV19 and TRBJ2-5, is DGGITQSPKYLFRKEGQNVTLSCEQNLNHDAMYWYRQDPGQGLRLIYYSQIVNDFQKGDIAEGYSVSREKKESFPLTVTSAQKNPTAFYLCASKEQAVGETQYFGPGTRLLVL.

This clonotype came up a few times. This chain links TRBV12-3 or TRBV12-4 with TRBJ2-3; D could derive from TRBD1 or TRBD2 (7 bases each). Trimming left V 8 bases short and J 0 bases short, with 12 bases between. This CDR3 is built from 14 residues. The CDR3 spells CASGRGPSTDTQYF. CDR3 DNA sequence: TGTGCCAGCGGGAGGGGGCCCAGCACAGATACGCAGTATTTT.

This clonotype was counted a few times. The gene calls are TRBV28 and TRBJ2-5; the match to TRBD1 covers 7 bases. V trimming: 5 bases; J trimming: 0 bases; junction bases outside the gene matches: 9. The CDR3 is made up of 16 amino acids. CDR1 is MDHEN, CDR2 SYDVKM, per germline. The CDR3 protein is CASSPGQVWYQETQYF. DNA for the CDR3: TGTGCCAGCAGTCCCGGACAGGTCTGGTACCAAGAGACCCAGTACTTC.

The rearrangement links TRBV29-1 to TRBJ2-7; D is unresolved. V lost 7 bases to trimming and J lost 2 bases, with 15 bases between them. CDR3 length: 13 amino acids. CDR1 is SQVTM, CDR2 ANQGSEA, per germline. CDR3 bases: TGCAGCGCACACGACGGACCCCCCTACGAGCAGTACTTC. Translated: CSAHDGPPYEQYF.

This clonotype was picked up many times. The chain links TRBV7-2 to TRBJ2-3; 8 nucleotides match TRBD2. V trimming: 5 bases; J trimming: 2 bases; junction bases outside the gene matches: 6. The CDR3 extends over 15 amino acids. Germline CDR1 is SGHTA and CDR2 is FQGNSA. The CDR3 DNA sequence: TGTGCCAGCAGCAATCAAGCGGGAGACACAGATACGCAGTATTTT. Residues: CASSNQAGDTDTQYF. Full variable domain (outside the CDR3, taken from reference TRBV7-2 and TRBJ2-3): GAGVSQSPSNKVTEKGKDVELRCDPISGHTALYWYRQSLGQGLEFLIYFQGNSAPDKSGLPSDRFSAERTGGSVSTLTIQRTQQEDSAVYLCASSNQAGDTDTQYFGPGTRLTVL.

The gene calls are TRBV9 and TRBJ2-3; a weak D match, TRBD2 (5 bases). The CDR3 spans 13 residues. V was shortened by 0 bases and J by 6 bases, with 8 bases between the two germline ends. From germline, CDR1 is SGDLS and CDR2 YYNGEE. The CDR3 region is CASSVATGDTQYF. DNA of the CDR3: TGTGCCAGCAGCGTAGCTACGGGGGATACGCAGTATTTT.

This clonotype was seen more than once but under ten times. The chain joins TRBV5-1 to TRBJ1-1, with a weak D call TRBD1 (5 bases). Germline loops: CDR1 SGHRS, CDR2 YFSETQ. CDR3 length equals 12 residues. V was pared by 5 bases and J by 6 bases, with 11 bases between. The CDR3 protein is CASRQEHSEAFF. The CDR3 DNA is TGCGCCAGCAGACAGGAACACTCTGAAGCTTTCTTT.

V is TRBV12-3 or TRBV12-4 and J is TRBJ2-7, with D unclear. The CDR3 is 18 residues long. Trimming stripped 3 bases from V and 0 bases from J, with 21 bases between. CDR3 coding DNA: TGTGCCAGCAGTTTGGTTTTGGGCGGCAGCCGATCCTCCTACGAGCAGTACTTC. Its translation: CASSLVLGGSRSSYEQYF.

CDR3: CASSLRSGTGGWEQYF. CDR3 in DNA: TGTGCCAGCAGCTTAAGATCCGGGACCGGAGGGTGGGAGCAGTACTTC. The genes are TRBV7-2 and TRBJ2-7, with a weak D call TRBD2 (6 bases). The CDR3 spans 16 residues. CDR1 and CDR2 (germline): SGHTA, FQGNSA. Between the trimmed V and J ends, which lost 2 bases and 7 bases, there was a span of 21 bases.

J is TRBJ1-1 and V is TRBV20-1; D gene ambiguous. This CDR3 spans 14 amino acids. Germline CDR1 and CDR2: DFQATT and SNEGSKA (reference sequence). The V end lost 3 bases, the J end lost 1 base, and 12 bases lay between the germline ends. CDR3 sequence (DNA): TGCAGTGCTAGTAGATGGTTAGGGAACACTGAAGCTTTCTTT. Amino acids: CSASRWLGNTEAFF.

The genes are TRBV29-1 and TRBJ2-2, with D unresolved. CDR1 is SQVTM, CDR2 ANQGSEA, per germline. Trimming left V 4 bases short and J 0 bases short, with 12 bases between. The CDR3 covers 15 residues. CDR3 in amino acids: CSVAVGPANTGELFF. The CDR3 DNA reads as TGCAGCGTTGCTGTTGGGCCCGCGAACACCGGGGAGCTGTTTTTT.

The chain combines TRBV12-3 or TRBV12-4 with TRBJ1-2; D gene uncertain. The CDR3 runs to 14 residues. V was pared by 1 base and J by 4 bases, with 10 bases between. The CDR3 sequence is CASSLGPFSYGYTF. As DNA, the CDR3 is TGTGCCAGCAGTTTAGGACCATTCAGCTATGGCTACACCTTC.

This clonotype was detected only a few times. The V and J genes are TRBV7-2 and TRBJ2-3; D is ambiguous. V lost 0 bases and J 4 bases, leaving 11 bases between the germline ends. This CDR3 spans 15 amino acids. Per germline, CDR1 SGHTA and CDR2 FQGNSA. The CDR3 loop reads CASSLAFRVADTQYF. As DNA, the CDR3 is TGTGCCAGCAGCTTAGCCTTCAGAGTGGCAGATACGCAGTATTTT.

The chain is built from TRBV3-1 and TRBJ2-1, with 7 bases lining up with TRBD2. This CDR3 has 15 residues. Germline CDR1 and CDR2: LGHDT and YNNKEL (reference sequence). Trimming took 1 base from V and 7 from J; bases not matched to a gene: 7. In DNA form, the CDR3 reads TGTGCCAGCAGCCAAGTCCCAGTGGGAGGGAATGAGCAGTTCTTC. Encoded protein: CASSQVPVGGNEQFF.

Remarks on this clonotype: A much larger clone differs from this one at a single base, so this may be a read error. The chain uses TRBV29-1 and TRBJ1-1; possible D gene TRBD1, 5 bases. The CDR3 runs to 14 residues. Germline lookup yields CDR1 SQVTM and CDR2 ANQGSEA. V was shortened by 8 bases and J by 7 bases, with 23 bases between the two germline ends. The CDR3, as DNA: TGCAGCCTTCGAACGAGGGGTGGCGACAATGAAGCTTTCTTT. It is translated as CSLRTRGGDNEAFF. The full variable domain, rest sourced from reference TRBV29-1 and TRBJ1-1, is SAVISQKPSRDICQRGTSLTIQCQVDSQVTMMFWYRQQPGQSLTLIATANQGSEATYESGFVIDKFPISRPNLTFSTLTVSNMSPEDSSIYLCSLRTRGGDNEAFFGQGTRLTVV.

In its sample, this clonotype was seen many times. The rearrangement joins TRBV20-1 to TRBJ2-6; D is unresolved. The CDR3 runs 13 residues. The germline V gene has CDR1 DFQATT and CDR2 SNEGSKA (reference sequence). V dropped 0 bases and J dropped 2 bases, with 2 bases sitting between them. CDR3 bases: TGCAGTGCTAGAGACCCTGGGGCCAACGTCCTGACTTTC. Translated, it gives CSARDPGANVLTF.